These T cell receptor beta chains were read from a single sample in a study of T cells in Graves' hyperthyroidism and ophthalmopathy. TCRdb used MiXCR to reprocess the multiplex PCR reads, holding one entry per CDR3 protein. The table has approximately 600,000 distinct CDR3 sequences, less than 25% seen once. Sequenced: blood. The receptors were gathered from a man aged 25 to 40 with Graves' ophthalmopathy. The CDR3 runs from the conserved cysteine through the conserved F or W. A D gene is named only where the DNA matches it firmly. Clone size is given for some rows only: seen once, a few or many times, or a class if the clone is expanded.

NA	few	TRBV30	TRBJ2-7	TGTGCCTGGAGTGAAGGGCCTTCCTACGAGCAGTACTTC	CAWSEGPSYEQYF
TRBD1	NA	TRBV20-1	TRBJ2-7	TGCAGTGCTCGATCGGGACAGGGAGCCTACGAGCAGTACTTC	CSARSGQGAYEQYF
NA	NA	TRBV27	TRBJ2-1	TGTGCCAGCAGTCGTGGACTAGGGGGGGGCAATGAGCAGTTCTTC	CASSRGLGGGNEQFF
NA	many	TRBV5-5	TRBJ2-7	TGTGCCAGCAGCTCAGGGGATCTGTCCTACGAGCAGTACTTC	CASSSGDLSYEQYF
NA	NA	TRBV2	TRBJ2-1	TGTGCCAGCAGGGGGACCGGGACGTTTAATTACAATGAGCAGTTCTTC	CASRGTGTFNYNEQFF
NA	few	TRBV5-1	TRBJ1-1	TGCGCCAGCAGTGTGGACGGGCAGAACACTGAAGCTTTCTTT	CASSVDGQNTEAFF
TRBD2	many	TRBV11-2	TRBJ2-4	TGTGCCAGCAGCTTACGGGCGGGAGCCCCGAGGGACATTCAGTACTTC	CASSLRAGAPRDIQYF
NA	NA	TRBV27	TRBJ1-4	TGTGCCAGCAGTTCAAAGGGACTAGGTGAAAAACTGTTTTTT	CASSSKGLGEKLFF
NA	NA	TRBV5-5	TRBJ2-5	TGTGCCAGCAGCCCAAGCCCGGGTGAGCAAGAGACCCAGTACTTC	CASSPSPGEQETQYF
NA	many	TRBV2	TRBJ2-3	TGTGCCAGCAGTCACGACCTCTCCGGAGGCACAGATACGCAGTATTTT	CASSHDLSGGTDTQYF
NA	many	TRBV28	TRBJ2-7	TGTGCCAGCAGGGCCGGGACTGGGGGCTCCTACGAGCAGTACTTC	CASRAGTGGSYEQYF
NA	NA	TRBV4-2	TRBJ2-3	TGTGCCAGCAGCCAAGATTCGACCCCCACAGATACGCAGTATTTT	CASSQDSTPTDTQYF
TRBD2	few	TRBV18	TRBJ2-1	TGTGCCAGCTCACCAGGCGGGGGTGAGCAGTTCTTC	CASSPGGGEQFF
TRBD1	NA	TRBV15	TRBJ2-7	TGTGCCACCAGCAGAGTGGGGACAGGGATCGAGCAGTACTTC	CATSRVGTGIEQYF
TRBD1	NA	TRBV27	TRBJ2-1	TGTGCCACCAGGGACAGGGGGACCACCTACAATGAGCAGTTCTTC	CATRDRGTTYNEQFF
TRBD1	many	TRBV12-3/TRBV12-4	TRBJ2-4	TGTGCCAGTGCACCGGGACAGTACGACATTCAGTACTTC	CASAPGQYDIQYF
TRBD1	NA	TRBV4-1	TRBJ2-3	TGCGCCAGCAGCCAAGATAGGCAGGGACAGACCACAGATACGCAGTATTTT	CASSQDRQGQTTDTQYF
NA	many	TRBV20-1	TRBJ2-7	TGCAGTGCTAGGGCTAGAACCTACGAGCAGTACTTC	CSARARTYEQYF
NA	NA	TRBV6-1	TRBJ2-7	TGTGCCAGCAGTGAAGAGGCCGTCTACGAGCAGTACTTC	CASSEEAVYEQYF
NA	many	TRBV24-1	TRBJ2-1	TGTGCCACCAGTGATCCGACGACGGGGCGTAATGAGCAGTTCTTC	CATSDPTTGRNEQFF
NA	few	TRBV20-1	TRBJ1-1	TGCAGTGCTAGGGGGTCTTCCGGGACTGAAGCTTTCTTT	CSARGSSGTEAFF
TRBD2	many	TRBV3-1	TRBJ2-7	TGTGCCAGCAGCCACGCAACTAGCGGGAGAGGAGAGCAGTACTTC	CASSHATSGRGEQYF
TRBD2	few	TRBV28	TRBJ2-7	TGTGCCAGCAGTTTCGCAGCGGGAGGCCCAACCTACGAGCAGTACTTC	CASSFAAGGPTYEQYF
NA	few	TRBV6-6	TRBJ1-1	TGTGCCAGCAGTTACGCTAGGACGGAGGAAGCTTTCTTT	CASSYARTEEAFF
NA	NA	TRBV4-1	TRBJ2-2	TGCGCCAGCAGCCAAGAAGGGGGCGGGGAGCTGTTTTTT	CASSQEGGGELFF
NA	many	TRBV18	TRBJ1-4	TGTGCCAGCTCACCACGAGGAAGGGGGTATGAAAAACTGTTTTTT	CASSPRGRGYEKLFF
TRBD2	few	TRBV24-1	TRBJ2-7	TGTGCCACCAGTGATTTGCAACCTAGCGGGAGGCGCCCTCCTGACTACGAGCAGTACTTC	CATSDLQPSGRRPPDYEQYF
NA	few	TRBV7-9	TRBJ2-2	TGTGCCAGCAGCTTTGCGTACACCGGGGAGCTGTTTTTT	CASSFAYTGELFF
TRBD1	NA	TRBV12-3/TRBV12-4	TRBJ2-7	TGTGCCAGCAGCCAGGCAGGGGGGACAGGATCATACGAGCAGTACTTC	CASSQAGGTGSYEQYF
NA	few	TRBV2	TRBJ1-1	TGTGCCAGCAGTCAAAAACAGGTTGGCACTGAAGCTTTCTTT	CASSQKQVGTEAFF
NA	few	TRBV20-1	TRBJ1-6	TGCAGTGCTCGGGACGGGAGCTCCTATAATTCACCCCTCCACTTT	CSARDGSSYNSPLHF
NA	NA	TRBV11-2	TRBJ1-2	TGTGCCAGCAGCCAAGGGGCAGAACTTAACTATGGCTACACCTTC	CASSQGAELNYGYTF
NA	many	TRBV28	TRBJ1-5	TGTGCCAGCAGTTTTAGGGGGTTCGGGAATCAGCCCCAGCATTTT	CASSFRGFGNQPQHF
TRBD1	many	TRBV2	TRBJ1-5	TGTGCCAGCAGAGGGACAGGGGGGATTCAGCCCCAGCATTTT	CASRGTGGIQPQHF
NA	NA	TRBV25-1	TRBJ2-7	TGTGCCAGCCTTCCGAGCGGTTTCAGCTCCTACGAGCAGTACTTC	CASLPSGFSSYEQYF
TRBD2	many	TRBV11-2	TRBJ2-7	TGTGCCAGCAGCTTCTGGCTAGCGGCCTCCTACGAGCAGTACTTC	CASSFWLAASYEQYF
NA	many	TRBV18	TRBJ2-5	TGTGCCAGCTCCCCAGACCGAGCGGGGACCCAGTACTTC	CASSPDRAGTQYF
NA	NA	TRBV29-1	TRBJ2-5	TGCAGCGTTCGGGGGCGAGAGACCCAGTACTTC	CSVRGRETQYF
TRBD1	NA	TRBV15	TRBJ2-7	TGTGCCACCAGCAGAGATCCGCTGGGACAGGGTTTCTACGAGCAGTACTTC	CATSRDPLGQGFYEQYF
TRBD1	NA	TRBV25-1	TRBJ1-2	TGTGCCAGCAGTGCCCTGACAGGGGATGGCTACACCTTC	CASSALTGDGYTF
TRBD1	few	TRBV28	TRBJ2-1	TGTGCCAGCAGTTTAAGTGGGGAGACAGGGGTCGAGCAGTTCTTC	CASSLSGETGVEQFF
NA	few	TRBV29-1	TRBJ2-7	TGCAGCGTTGATATCTCGGGAGCCAGGAACGAGCAGTACTTC	CSVDISGARNEQYF
NA	once	TRBV2	TRBJ1-1	TGTGCCAGCGGTGTCAGACAGAAGAACACTGAAGCTTTCTTT	CASGVRQKNTEAFF
TRBD2	NA	TRBV29-1	TRBJ2-7	TGCAGCGTTGAAGATACAATGGGAGGGTTTCCTCCCGAGCAGTACTTC	CSVEDTMGGFPPEQYF
NA	many	TRBV3-1	TRBJ2-7	TGTGCCAGCAGCCAAGAGGGTAGGGGGACGAAAAACTACGAGCAGTACTTC	CASSQEGRGTKNYEQYF
NA	many	TRBV18	TRBJ2-1	TGTGCCAGCTCGCACGAAGGGAACAATGAGCAGTTCTTC	CASSHEGNNEQFF